Listed here is a single T cell receptor beta chain. Its target is unknown. The data stem from a study of T cell responses to AZD1222 COVID-19 vaccine. Study in general: Second-dose schedules of about 4 or about 12 weeks were combined. Study-wide findings and caveats: Seropositive at baseline were only a handful of AZD1222 recipients. Mostly white British, mostly female donors; authors suggested clonal diversity may be underestimated. Repertoires were obtained solely post-peak T cell response.

Trimming took off 1 base at V and 4 bases at J, with 10 bases between the two ends. This CDR3 spans 14 amino acids. Per germline, CDR1 SGHTA and CDR2 FQGNSA. The repertoire was sequenced with immunoSEQ multiplex PCR; TCRdb's copy has only in-frame clones and lacks some. The sample holds approximately 160,000 clones, 90% seen once. The specimen was peripheral blood, collected on day 0 of AZD1222 vaccination. The V call is TRBV7-2, the J call TRBJ1-2; D is unclear. The TCR sequence derives from an adult in good health. DNA of the CDR3: TGTGCCAGCAGCTTAGACCCGGGTGGCTATGGCTACACCTTC. Encoded protein: CASSLDPGGYGYTF.